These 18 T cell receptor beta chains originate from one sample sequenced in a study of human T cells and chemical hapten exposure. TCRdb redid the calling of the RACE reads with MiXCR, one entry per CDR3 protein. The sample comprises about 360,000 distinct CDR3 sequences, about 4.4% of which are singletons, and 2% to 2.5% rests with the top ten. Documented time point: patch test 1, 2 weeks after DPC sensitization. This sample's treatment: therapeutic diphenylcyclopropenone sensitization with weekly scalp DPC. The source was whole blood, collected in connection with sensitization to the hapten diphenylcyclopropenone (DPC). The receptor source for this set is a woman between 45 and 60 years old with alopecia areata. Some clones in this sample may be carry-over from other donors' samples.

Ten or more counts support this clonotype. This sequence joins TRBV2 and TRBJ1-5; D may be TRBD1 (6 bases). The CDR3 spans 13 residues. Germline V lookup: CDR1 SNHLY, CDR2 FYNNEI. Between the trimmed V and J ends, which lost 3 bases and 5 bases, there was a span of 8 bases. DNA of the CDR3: TGTGCCAGCAGTGATCAGGGGCATCAGCCCCAGCATTTT. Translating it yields CASSDQGHQPQHF.

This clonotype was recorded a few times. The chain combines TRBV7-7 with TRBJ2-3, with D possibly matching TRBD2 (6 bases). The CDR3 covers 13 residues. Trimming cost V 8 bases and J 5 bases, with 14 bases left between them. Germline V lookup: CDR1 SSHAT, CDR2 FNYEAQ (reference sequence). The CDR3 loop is CASGPGDGDTQYF. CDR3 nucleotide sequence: TGTGCCAGCGGGCCGGGAGATGGAGATACGCAGTATTTT.

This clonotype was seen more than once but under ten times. CDR3 DNA sequence: TGTGCCTGGAGTCACAGAAAGAACACTGAAGCTTTCTTT. As protein: CAWSHRKNTEAFF. The gene calls are TRBV30 and TRBJ1-1; D gene ambiguous. This CDR3 is built from 13 residues. The V end was cut by 2 bases, the J end by 1 base, with 8 bases between. Germline values: CDR1 GTSNPN, CDR2 SVGIG (reference sequence).

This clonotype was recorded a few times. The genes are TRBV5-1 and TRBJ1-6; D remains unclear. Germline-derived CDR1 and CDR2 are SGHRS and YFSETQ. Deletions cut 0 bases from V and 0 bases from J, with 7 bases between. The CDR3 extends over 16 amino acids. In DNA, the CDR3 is TGCGCCAGCAGCTTGGACGGGGTCTCCTATAATTCACCCCTCCACTTT. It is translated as CASSLDGVSYNSPLHF.

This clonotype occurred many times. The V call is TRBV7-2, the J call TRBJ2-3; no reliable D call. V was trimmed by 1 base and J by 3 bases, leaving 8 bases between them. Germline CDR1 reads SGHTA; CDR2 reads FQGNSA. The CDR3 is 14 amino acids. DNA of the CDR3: TGTGCCAGCAGCTTAGATCAAGCTACAGATACGCAGTATTTT. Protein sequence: CASSLDQATDTQYF.

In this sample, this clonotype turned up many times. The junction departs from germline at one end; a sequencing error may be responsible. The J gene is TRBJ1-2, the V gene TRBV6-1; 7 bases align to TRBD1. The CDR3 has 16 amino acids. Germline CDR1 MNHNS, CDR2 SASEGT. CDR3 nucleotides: TGTGCCAGCAGTGAAGGCTTACCGGGACAGAACTTTGGCTACACCTTC. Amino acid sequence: CASSEGLPGQNFGYTF.

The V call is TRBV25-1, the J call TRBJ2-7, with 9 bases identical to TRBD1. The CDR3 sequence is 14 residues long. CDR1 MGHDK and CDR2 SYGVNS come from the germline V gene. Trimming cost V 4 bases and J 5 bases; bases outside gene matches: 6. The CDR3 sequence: CASSGRTGDHEQYF. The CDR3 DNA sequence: TGTGCCAGCAGTGGCAGGACAGGGGACCACGAGCAGTACTTC.

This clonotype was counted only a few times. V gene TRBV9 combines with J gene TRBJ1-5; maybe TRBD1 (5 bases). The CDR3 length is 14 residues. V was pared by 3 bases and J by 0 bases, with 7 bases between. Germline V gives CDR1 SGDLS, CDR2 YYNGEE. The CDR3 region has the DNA TGTGCCAGCAGCGGGGGCTATAGCAATCAGCCCCAGCATTTT. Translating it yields CASSGGYSNQPQHF.

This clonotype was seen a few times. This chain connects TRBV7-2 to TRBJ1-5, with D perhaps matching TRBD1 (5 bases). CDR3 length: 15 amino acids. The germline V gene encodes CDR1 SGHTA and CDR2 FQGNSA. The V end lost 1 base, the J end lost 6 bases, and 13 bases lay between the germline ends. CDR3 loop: CASSLDIGRGQPQHF. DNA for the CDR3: TGTGCCAGCAGCTTAGACATAGGGAGGGGTCAGCCCCAGCATTTT. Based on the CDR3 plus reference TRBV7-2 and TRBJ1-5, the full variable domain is GAGVSQSPSNKVTEKGKDVELRCDPISGHTALYWYRQSLGQGLEFLIYFQGNSAPDKSGLPSDRFSAERTGGSVSTLTIQRTQQEDSAVYLCASSLDIGRGQPQHFGDGTRLSIL.

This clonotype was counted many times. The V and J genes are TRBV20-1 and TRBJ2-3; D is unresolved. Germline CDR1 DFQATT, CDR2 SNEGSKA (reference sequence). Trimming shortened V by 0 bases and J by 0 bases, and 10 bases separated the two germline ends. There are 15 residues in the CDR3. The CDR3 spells CSARDLWSSTDTQYF. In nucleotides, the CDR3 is TGCAGTGCTAGAGATCTTTGGAGTAGCACAGATACGCAGTATTTT.

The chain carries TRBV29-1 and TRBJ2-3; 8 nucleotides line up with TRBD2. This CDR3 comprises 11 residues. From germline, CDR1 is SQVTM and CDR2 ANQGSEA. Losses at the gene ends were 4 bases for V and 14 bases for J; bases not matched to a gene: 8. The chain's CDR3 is CSVGTSGPRYF. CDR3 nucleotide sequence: TGCAGCGTTGGAACTAGCGGACCCCGGTATTTT.

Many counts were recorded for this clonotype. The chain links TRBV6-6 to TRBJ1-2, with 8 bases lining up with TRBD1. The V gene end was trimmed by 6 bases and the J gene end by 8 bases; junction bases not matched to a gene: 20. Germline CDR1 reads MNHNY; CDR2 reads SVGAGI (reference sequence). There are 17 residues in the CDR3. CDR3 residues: CASSPGSGTGGSVGYTF. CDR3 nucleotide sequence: TGTGCCAGCAGCCCCGGATCCGGGACAGGCGGTTCGGTCGGCTACACCTTC.

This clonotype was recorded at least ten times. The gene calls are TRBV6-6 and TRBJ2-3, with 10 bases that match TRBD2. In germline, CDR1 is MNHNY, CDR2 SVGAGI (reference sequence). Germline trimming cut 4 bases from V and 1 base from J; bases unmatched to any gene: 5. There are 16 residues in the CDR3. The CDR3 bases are TGTGCCAGCAGTTCCGACGGACTAGCGGGCACAGATACGCAGTATTTT. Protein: CASSSDGLAGTDTQYF.

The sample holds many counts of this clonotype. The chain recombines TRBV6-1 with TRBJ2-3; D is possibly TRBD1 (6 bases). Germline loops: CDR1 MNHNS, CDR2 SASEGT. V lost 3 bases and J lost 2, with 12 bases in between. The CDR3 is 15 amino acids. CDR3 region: CASSDDRSHTDTQYF. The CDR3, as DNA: TGTGCCAGCAGTGACGACAGGAGCCACACAGATACGCAGTATTTT.

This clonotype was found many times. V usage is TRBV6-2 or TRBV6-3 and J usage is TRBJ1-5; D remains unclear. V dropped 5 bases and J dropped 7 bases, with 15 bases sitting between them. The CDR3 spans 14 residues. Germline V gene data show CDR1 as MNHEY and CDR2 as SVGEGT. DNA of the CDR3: TGTGCCAGCAGTGTCCTTGGCACGGACCAGCCCCAGCATTTT. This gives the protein CASSVLGTDQPQHF.

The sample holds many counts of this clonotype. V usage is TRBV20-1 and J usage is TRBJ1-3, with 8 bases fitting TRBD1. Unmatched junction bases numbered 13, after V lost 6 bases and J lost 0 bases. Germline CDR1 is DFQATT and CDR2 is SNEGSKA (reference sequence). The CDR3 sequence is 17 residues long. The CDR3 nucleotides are TGCAGTGCCAACCAGGCAGGGGGCCCCGACTCTGGAAACACCATATATTTT. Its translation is CSANQAGGPDSGNTIYF.

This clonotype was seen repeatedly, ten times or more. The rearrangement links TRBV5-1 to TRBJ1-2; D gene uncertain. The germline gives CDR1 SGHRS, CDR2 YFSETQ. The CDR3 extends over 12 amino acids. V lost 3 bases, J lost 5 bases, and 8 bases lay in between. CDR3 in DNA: TGCGCCAGCAGCTCCGGAGATTATGGCTACACCTTC. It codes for CASSSGDYGYTF.

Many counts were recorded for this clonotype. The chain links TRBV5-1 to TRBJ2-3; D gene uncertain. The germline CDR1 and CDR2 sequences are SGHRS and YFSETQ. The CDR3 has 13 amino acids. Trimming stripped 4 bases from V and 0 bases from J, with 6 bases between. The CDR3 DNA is TGCGCCAGCAGCGCCCTAAGCACAGATACGCAGTATTTT. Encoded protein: CASSALSTDTQYF.